The 25 T cell receptor beta chains reported below all come from one sample, sequenced in a study of glioma-infiltrating T cells. Amplification of TCR alpha and beta CDR3 regions from RNA used iRepertoire nested multiplex PCR. TCRdb itself ran the multiplex PCR reads through MiXCR, one entry per CDR3 protein. The sample has 40,000 or so distinct CDR3 sequences; 20% to 25% are singletons. What was sequenced was glioma tissue, nonneoplastic brain tissue, or PBMCs (not recorded which). These receptors originate from a human donor with low-grade glioma or glioblastoma, undergoing nonglioma brain surgery, or in good health (not recorded which).

This clonotype was recorded at least ten times. The rearrangement links TRBV19 to TRBJ2-1, with D perhaps matching TRBD1 (6 bases). Germline CDR1 and CDR2: LNHDA and SQIVND (reference sequence). Trimming took off 7 bases at V and 0 bases at J, with 13 bases between the two ends. The length of the CDR3 is 15 residues. The CDR3 loop reads CASTMTGPSYNEQFF. Here the CDR3 DNA reads TGTGCCAGTACCATGACAGGCCCCTCCTACAATGAGCAGTTCTTC.

This clonotype was seen at least ten times. The gene calls are TRBV5-1 and TRBJ1-1; perhaps TRBD1 as D (5 bases). Germline V gene lookup returns CDR1 SGHRS and CDR2 YFSETQ. This CDR3 region has 15 residues. V lost 3 bases, J lost 4 bases, and 16 bases lay in between. The CDR3 loop is CASSYTRRVATEAFF. In nucleotides, the CDR3 is TGCGCCAGCAGCTACACTCGCAGGGTAGCCACTGAAGCTTTCTTT. The full variable domain, in which reference TRBV5-1 and TRBJ1-1 provide the parts outside the CDR3, is KAGVTQTPRYLIKTRGQQVTLSCSPISGHRSVSWYQQTPGQGLQFLFEYFSETQRNKGNFPGRFSGRQFSNSRSEMNVSTLELGDSALYLCASSYTRRVATEAFFGQGTRLTVV.

The chain carries TRBV5-4 and TRBJ1-1; D perhaps matches TRBD1 (5 bases). V was clipped by 4 bases and J by 4 bases, with 17 bases between them. This CDR3 has 15 residues. Per the germline V gene, CDR1 is SGHNT and CDR2 is YYREEE (reference sequence). The CDR3 DNA reads as TGTGCCAGCAGCCCCCGCCGGGGCGGGAGCACTGAAGCTTTCTTT. Protein sequence: CASSPRRGGSTEAFF.

This clonotype is classed as medium-sized (0.01 to 0.1%). The chain couples TRBV20-1 to TRBJ2-1, with D hard to call. With 3 bases removed from V and 4 bases from J, the gap between germline ends came to 7 bases. Per germline, CDR1 DFQATT and CDR2 SNEGSKA (reference sequence). The CDR3 contains 12 residues. The CDR3, as DNA: TGCAGTGCTAGCCAGCCTTACAATGAGCAGTTCTTC. Translation gives CSASQPYNEQFF.

Ten or more counts support this clonotype. The gene calls are TRBV19 and TRBJ1-1; D is unclear. The germline V gene has CDR1 LNHDA and CDR2 SQIVND (reference sequence). This CDR3 region has 15 residues. Trimming left V 3 bases short and J 2 bases short, with 13 bases between. The CDR3 spells CASSIGPAINTEAFF. CDR3 nucleotide sequence: TGTGCCAGTAGTATCGGTCCGGCTATCAACACTGAAGCTTTCTTT.

This clonotype was detected ten times or more. The genes are TRBV20-1 and TRBJ2-7; TRBD2 matches 13 bases. The CDR3 consists of 14 residues. Germline V gene lookup returns CDR1 DFQATT and CDR2 SNEGSKA (reference sequence). V lost 1 base, J lost 4 bases, and 1 base stayed unmatched. This chain's CDR3 is CSARGTSGSYEQYF. The DNA of the CDR3 is TGCAGTGCTAGAGGGACTAGCGGGAGTTACGAGCAGTACTTC.

This clonotype was detected many times. The gene calls are TRBV6-1 and TRBJ2-1; the match to TRBD2 covers 9 bases. CDR1 and CDR2 (germline): MNHNS, SASEGT. The CDR3 totals 18 residues. With V trimmed by 5 bases and J by 10 bases, 21 bases remained unmatched. This CDR3 is CASSLLALAGDHLREQFF. The CDR3 DNA reads TGTGCCAGCAGTTTATTGGCATTAGCGGGAGACCATCTTCGGGAGCAGTTCTTC.

This clonotype was observed at least ten times. This chain links TRBV6-6 with TRBJ2-7, with D possibly matching TRBD1 (5 bases). Germline lookup yields CDR1 MNHNY and CDR2 SVGAGI (reference sequence). V was clipped by 0 bases and J by 2 bases, with 11 bases between them. The CDR3 extends over 15 amino acids. CDR3 DNA sequence: TGTGCCAGCAGTTACTCGGCAGGGCTTACCTACGAGCAGTACTTC. Translation gives CASSYSAGLTYEQYF.

The table lists this clonotype with many counts. J is TRBJ2-7 and V is TRBV12-3 or TRBV12-4; D is unclear. The CDR3 spans 12 residues. The V gene lost 6 bases and the J gene lost 2 bases, with 8 bases spanning the gap. In DNA form, the CDR3 reads TGTGCCAGCAGAAGACACCCCTACGAGCAGTACTTC. This translates into CASRRHPYEQYF.

In its sample, this clonotype was seen many times. The chain is built from TRBV28 and TRBJ2-3, with TRBD1 matching over 9 bases. The CDR3 is 17 amino acids. V trimming: 0 bases; J trimming: 1 base; junction bases outside the gene matches: 5. The germline V gene has CDR1 MDHEN and CDR2 SYDVKM. The CDR3 loop is CASSLCIGQGCTDTQYF. As DNA, the CDR3 is TGTGCCAGCAGTTTATGTATAGGACAGGGGTGCACAGATACGCAGTATTTT.

About this clonotype itself: This may be a read error, as it is one base from a much larger clone. V is TRBV3-1 and J is TRBJ2-3; D possibly corresponds to TRBD2 (5 bases). The CDR3 runs to 14 residues. Germline assignment: CDR1 LGHDT and CDR2 YNNKEL (reference sequence). In nucleotides, the CDR3 is TGTGCCCGCAGCCAAGAGGCGCTGCCGGGGACGCAGTATTTT. It encodes CARSQEALPGTQYF.

This chain connects TRBV7-9 to TRBJ1-2; a possible D gene is TRBD1 (5 bases). Germline lookup yields CDR1 SEHNR and CDR2 FQNEAQ (reference sequence). The CDR3 is 18 residues long. Deletions cut 4 bases from V and 3 bases from J, with 24 bases between. The CDR3 coding sequence is TGTGCCAGCAGCTCCGGGACGACGGTAGAATCGGCGTACTATGGCTACACCTTC. Its translation: CASSSGTTVESAYYGYTF.

This clonotype was seen many times. This rearrangement joins TRBV20-1 to TRBJ1-2; 7 positions match TRBD1. Germline values: CDR1 DFQATT, CDR2 SNEGSKA (reference sequence). V trimming: 6 bases; J trimming: 3 bases; junction bases outside the gene matches: 7. The CDR3 sequence is 13 residues long. CDR3 coding DNA: TGCAGTGCCGTGGAGGGGGCCCACTATGGCTACACCTTC. Its protein product is CSAVEGAHYGYTF.

This clonotype was picked up many times. This sequence joins TRBV20-1 and TRBJ1-1; D not resolved. This CDR3 comprises 11 residues. Trimming removed 0 bases at V and 6 bases at J, with 5 bases between. CDR1 is DFQATT, CDR2 SNEGSKA, per germline (reference sequence). In DNA form, the CDR3 reads TGCAGTGCTAGAGATGGACCTGAAGCTTTCTTT. Amino acids: CSARDGPEAFF.

This clonotype was picked up many times. V usage is TRBV24-1 and J usage is TRBJ2-5; 8 bases are shared with TRBD1. Losses at the gene ends were 3 bases for V and 4 bases for J; bases not matched to a gene: 6. CDR3 length: 15 residues. Per germline, CDR1 KGHDR and CDR2 SFDVKD. The CDR3 nucleotides are TGTGCCACCAGTGATCCAACAGGGACAGGAGAGACCCAGTACTTC. Translation gives CATSDPTGTGETQYF.

Ten or more counts support this clonotype. This sequence joins TRBV20-1 and TRBJ2-7; 8 bases agree with TRBD2. V shed 2 bases, J shed 2 bases, and the junction held 2 bases outside the gene matches. The CDR3 runs to 13 residues. Germline V gene sequence: CDR1 DFQATT, CDR2 SNEGSKA (reference sequence). The CDR3: CSARRSGAYEQYF. In nucleotides, the CDR3 is TGCAGTGCTAGACGTAGCGGGGCCTACGAGCAGTACTTC.

There are many counts of this clonotype. This chain links TRBV19 with TRBJ1-1; the match to TRBD1 covers 7 bases. Germline lookup yields CDR1 LNHDA and CDR2 SQIVND (reference sequence). The CDR3 runs 12 residues. J lost 7 bases, V lost 10 bases, and 9 bases had no gene match. The CDR3 nucleotides read TGTGCCACCAGGGGGACAGCAATTGAAGCTTTCTTT. This codes for CATRGTAIEAFF.

The sample holds many counts of this clonotype. This sequence joins TRBV4-1 and TRBJ1-1; D is undetermined. V gave up 0 bases and J gave up 12 bases, with 17 bases separating them. The CDR3 extends over 14 amino acids. Germline CDR1 and CDR2: MGHRA and YSYEKL. CDR3 in DNA: TGCGCCAGCAGCCAAGACAGATACACTGAGGAAACTTTCTTT. Amino acid sequence: CASSQDRYTEETFF.

The V gene is TRBV12-3 or TRBV12-4, the J gene TRBJ2-5, with 10 bases that match TRBD2. V shed 8 bases and J 3 bases; nucleotides not matched to a gene: 9. This CDR3 is built from 15 residues. For the CDR3, the DNA is TGTGCCAGCGGGGTACTAGCGGGGTCCGAAGAGACCCAGTACTTC. Translation: CASGVLAGSEETQYF.

The chain uses TRBV11-2 and TRBJ2-3; 8 nucleotides line up with TRBD1. Losses at the gene ends were 2 bases for V and 1 base for J; bases not matched to a gene: 5. Germline V gene lookup returns CDR1 SGHAT and CDR2 FQNNGV. The CDR3 loop spans 16 amino acids. The CDR3 loop is CASSLLGQGGTDTQYF. CDR3 DNA sequence: TGTGCCAGCAGCTTATTAGGACAGGGCGGCACAGATACGCAGTATTTT.

The table lists this clonotype with many counts. V gene TRBV11-2 combines with J gene TRBJ2-7; the D is unclear. V was shortened by 1 base and J by 2 bases, with 6 bases between the two germline ends. Germline V gives CDR1 SGHAT, CDR2 FQNNGV. The CDR3 sequence is 13 residues long. CDR3 nucleotides: TGTGCCAGCAGCTTAGGTCCCCCCTACGAGCAGTACGTC. It specifies CASSLGPPYEQYV.

At least ten counts were recorded for this clonotype. The chain has TRBV20-1 and TRBJ2-7; TRBD2 aligns across 9 bases. The CDR3 consists of 16 residues. Germline assignment: CDR1 DFQATT and CDR2 SNEGSKA (reference sequence). Trimming took 1 base from V and 2 from J; bases not matched to a gene: 9. In DNA form, the CDR3 reads TGCAGTGCTAGAGGAAGGCGGCTAGCGGGGACCTACGAGCAGTACTTC. Amino acid sequence: CSARGRRLAGTYEQYF.

This clonotype was observed many times. CDR3 region: CASSRGISVQPQHF. As DNA, the CDR3 is TGTGCCAGCAGCAGGGGGATCAGCGTGCAGCCCCAGCATTTT. The rearrangement joins TRBV3-1 to TRBJ1-5; a weak D match, TRBD1 (6 bases). From germline, CDR1 is LGHDT and CDR2 YNNKEL (reference sequence). The CDR3 runs to 14 residues. The V end was cut by 5 bases, the J end by 7 bases, with 15 bases between.

At least ten counts were recorded for this clonotype. The chain employs TRBV6-1 and TRBJ2-2; D remains ambiguous. CDR1 is MNHNS, CDR2 SASEGT, per germline. This CDR3 spans 13 amino acids. The germline V and J ends were trimmed by 4 bases and 0 bases, with 3 bases remaining between them. The CDR3 coding sequence is TGTGCCAGCAGTGGGACGAACACCGGGGAGCTGTTTTTT. This translates into CASSGTNTGELFF.

A note on this clonotype: Possible read error: a much larger clone is one base away. The chain has TRBV12-5 and TRBJ1-1; perhaps TRBD1 as D (5 bases). The CDR3 is 14 amino acids. Per germline, CDR1 LGHNT and CDR2 FRNRAP. Between the trimmed V and J ends, which lost 6 bases and 9 bases, there was a span of 20 bases. This chain's CDR3 is CASGPGAYTLKAFF. The CDR3 DNA follows: TGTGCTAGTGGCCCTGGGGCATACACCCTAAAAGCTTTCTTT.